Below are 7 T cell receptor beta chains sequenced from a single sample in a study of T-cell reconstitution after alpha-beta-depleted transplantation in children. Unique molecular identifiers featured in how the TCRbeta library was prepared. One entry per CDR3 protein results from TCRdb running MiXCR on the PCR reads. The table shows more than 500,000 distinct CDR3 sequences, with about an eighth occurring only once. The sample was PBMCs, mostly from graft donor cells, taken 180 days after TCRalphabeta/CD19-depleted stem cell transplant. The source is a female patient under 10 years old who had a stem cell transplant for aplastic anemia, so the T cells may come from the graft donor.

In this sample, this clonotype turned up a few times. The rearrangement links TRBV10-3 to TRBJ2-2; maybe TRBD2 (5 bases). The CDR3 spans 14 residues. Germline V lookup: CDR1 ENHRY, CDR2 SYGVKD. The V end was cut by 8 bases, the J end by 4 bases, with 14 bases between. This chain's CDR3 is CAIQAVIRTGELFF. CDR3 sequence (DNA): TGTGCCATCCAAGCGGTTATTCGCACCGGGGAGCTGTTTTTT.

This clonotype has only a few counts. V is TRBV27 and J is TRBJ2-5; 10 bases match TRBD1. The germline gives CDR1 MNHEY, CDR2 SMNVEV (reference sequence). This CDR3 has 15 residues. The trim removed 5 bases at V and 5 bases at J, leaving 8 bases unmatched. CDR3: CASSTRDRGGETQYF. The CDR3 bases are TGTGCCAGCAGTACCCGGGACAGGGGCGGTGAGACCCAGTACTTC.

The chain is built from TRBV20-1 and TRBJ2-1; 10 nucleotides line up with TRBD2. V lost 0 bases, J lost 8 bases, and 7 bases stayed unmatched. CDR3 length equals 15 residues. The germline V gene has CDR1 DFQATT and CDR2 SNEGSKA (reference sequence). CDR3 protein: CSAREQPGLAYEQFF. The CDR3 DNA sequence: TGCAGTGCTAGAGAGCAGCCGGGACTAGCGTATGAGCAGTTCTTC.

This clonotype has a handful of counts. The gene calls are TRBV28 and TRBJ2-1; 8 bases fit TRBD1. The CDR3 runs 15 residues. From germline, CDR1 is MDHEN and CDR2 SYDVKM. V was pared by 6 bases and J by 3 bases, with 7 bases of the junction left unmatched. The CDR3, as DNA: TGTGCCAGCAGGGCAACCGGGACAGGCTACAATGAGCAGTTCTTC. Translated, it gives CASRATGTGYNEQFF.

This clonotype was recorded a few times. This chain connects TRBV20-1 to TRBJ1-5; no clear D gene. Germline values: CDR1 DFQATT, CDR2 SNEGSKA (reference sequence). V dropped 3 bases and J dropped 5 bases, with 14 bases sitting between them. The CDR3 runs 14 residues. The DNA of the CDR3 is TGCAGTGCTAGTTTGGGTTATAGTGATCAGCCCCAGCATTTT. This codes for CSASLGYSDQPQHF.

There are many counts of this clonotype. The chain's CDR3 is CSARLAGGVGELFF. The CDR3 nucleotides are TGCAGTGCTCGACTAGCGGGAGGCGTCGGGGAGCTGTTTTTT. This chain uses TRBV20-1 with TRBJ2-2, with 13 bases matching TRBD2. Germline V gene lookup returns CDR1 DFQATT and CDR2 SNEGSKA (reference sequence). There are 14 residues in the CDR3. V lost 5 bases and J lost 7; bases outside the gene matches: 4.

This clonotype was detected only a few times. The rearrangement joins TRBV9 to TRBJ1-1; D gene unclear. Germline assignment: CDR1 SGDLS and CDR2 YYNGEE. V shed 7 bases and J shed 1 base, with 14 bases lying between them. The CDR3 consists of 14 residues. CDR3 residues: CASERVGRNTEAFF. The CDR3 bases are TGTGCCAGCGAGAGGGTCGGCAGGAACACTGAAGCTTTCTTT.